The 25 T cell receptor beta chains below all came from one sample that was sequenced in a study of OX40 agonist ivuxolimab in advanced cancers. Sequencing was performed with immunoSEQ multiplex PCR; in TCRdb, only in-frame clones are kept and a portion is missing. The data show about 34,000 clones, with roughly 80% seen just once and roughly 2.5% held by the top ten. The specimen comprised CD4+ or CD8+ T cells sorted from blood, sampled in a trial of the OX40 agonist ivuxolimab. These receptors were obtained from an adult with an advanced solid tumor such as melanoma, head and neck, liver or kidney cancer.

The chain recombines TRBV4-3 with TRBJ2-3; no definite D call. Trimming shortened V by 0 bases and J by 5 bases, and 6 bases separated the two germline ends. Germline V lookup: CDR1 LGHNA, CDR2 YSLEER. This CDR3 spans 13 amino acids. CDR3 sequence (DNA): TGCGCCAGCAGCCAAGACCCCGGAGATACGCAGTATTTT. This codes for CASSQDPGDTQYF.

This clone was observed a handful of times. The rearrangement joins TRBV11-2 to TRBJ1-4; TRBD1 might be the D (6 bases). Germline V gives CDR1 SGHAT, CDR2 FQNNGV. The CDR3 is 15 amino acids. V dropped 1 base and J dropped 5 bases, with 11 bases sitting between them. CDR3 region: CASSLVGHFNEKLFF. CDR3 nucleotide sequence: TGTGCCAGCAGCTTAGTGGGACATTTCAATGAAAAACTGTTTTTT.

This clone is medium-sized by share. This chain uses TRBV9 with TRBJ2-5; 8 nucleotides align to TRBD2. Germline CDR1 and CDR2: SGDLS and YYNGEE. The V segment lost 0 bases and the J segment 5 bases; nucleotides outside the gene matches: 0. The CDR3 loop spans 13 amino acids. CDR3 sequence: CASSVAGGETQYF. CDR3 coding DNA: TGTGCCAGCAGCGTAGCGGGAGGGGAGACCCAGTACTTC.

This clone is a singleton in its sample. The CDR3 DNA reads as TGTGCCAGCAGTGAAGGGGGCGCGAATCAGCCCCAGCATTTT. It is translated as CASSEGGANQPQHF. V usage is TRBV6-1 and J usage is TRBJ1-5; D may be TRBD1 (5 bases). CDR1 and CDR2 (germline): MNHNS, SASEGT. CDR3 length equals 14 residues. Trimming shortened V by 1 base and J by 4 bases, and 8 bases separated the two germline ends.

A note on this clone: One junction end does not reproduce the germline sequence, and a read error may be involved. This sample also contains other DNA sequences that code for the same CDR3. The chain joins TRBV29-1 to TRBJ1-1; D remains unclear. The germline V gene encodes CDR1 SQVTM and CDR2 ANQGSEA. CDR3 length: 12 residues. In nucleotides, the CDR3 is TGCAGCGTTGGCGAGGGTGGACCTGAAGCTTTTTTT. This sequence encodes CSVGEGGPEAFF.

This clone is a singleton in its sample. The V and J genes are TRBV30 and TRBJ1-2; no clear D. The CDR3 has 14 residues. Germline CDR1 reads GTSNPN; CDR2 reads SVGIG (reference sequence). Deletions cut 2 bases from V and 4 bases from J, with 14 bases between. The CDR3 DNA reads TGTGCCTGGAGTCGTCCTGGGGATGGCTATGGCTACACCTTC. This translates into CAWSRPGDGYGYTF.

CDR3 DNA sequence: TGTGCCAGCAGCTTAGCCAGGGGAGTCGACGAGCAGTACTTC. This translates into CASSLARGVDEQYF. The chain carries TRBV7-2 and TRBJ2-7, with a weak D call TRBD1 (6 bases). V was pared by 0 bases and J by 5 bases, with 11 bases between. The CDR3 length is 14 residues. Germline CDR1 reads SGHTA; CDR2 reads FQGNSA.

V gene TRBV5-1 combines with J gene TRBJ2-1; no reliable D call. The CDR3 totals 16 residues. Germline V gene lookup returns CDR1 SGHRS and CDR2 YFSETQ. Trimming took 3 bases from V and 4 from J, leaving 17 bases between them. The CDR3 bases are TGCGCCAGCAGCTCTATGACTGCCACTGCGTACAATGAGCAGTTCTTC. Translated, it gives CASSSMTATAYNEQFF.

This chain links TRBV28 with TRBJ1-3; D unclear. The germline V and J ends were trimmed by 4 bases and 8 bases, with 6 bases remaining between them. This CDR3 has 11 residues. The germline V gene encodes CDR1 MDHEN and CDR2 SYDVKM. The CDR3 here is CASSSLDTIYF. Written as DNA, the CDR3 is TGTGCCAGCAGTTCGTTGGACACCATATATTTT.

V and J are TRBV4-1 and TRBJ2-4; 7 bases are a match to TRBD1. Germline loops: CDR1 MGHRA, CDR2 YSYEKL. The CDR3 is 17 residues long. V lost 1 base to trimming and J lost 2 bases; unmatched junction nucleotides: 8. The CDR3 DNA is TGCGCCAGCAGCCAAGCCGCGGACAGGCTGACCAAAAACATTCAGTACTTC. This sequence encodes CASSQAADRLTKNIQYF.

The chain links TRBV6-5 to TRBJ1-5; TRBD1 matches at 7 bases. V dropped 6 bases and J dropped 2; count of bases not matched to a gene: 7. This CDR3 region has 15 residues. Germline CDR1 is MNHEY and CDR2 is SVGAGI. The CDR3 protein is CASRRQGKGNQPQHF. For the CDR3, the DNA is TGTGCCAGCAGGCGACAGGGTAAGGGCAATCAGCCCCAGCATTTT.

This chain uses TRBV27 with TRBJ1-1; TRBD1 might be the D (6 bases). The V gene's germline CDR1 is MNHEY and CDR2 SMNVEV (reference sequence). V lost 0 bases and J 1 base, leaving 12 bases between the germline ends. This CDR3 has 16 amino acids. Here the CDR3 DNA reads TGTGCCAGCAGTTTATCCGGACAGATCGCGAACACTGAAGCTTTCTTT. Its protein is CASSLSGQIANTEAFF.

V and J are TRBV7-3 and TRBJ2-1, with D possibly TRBD1 on 6 matching bases. Trimming removed 5 bases from V and 2 bases from J, with 10 bases in between. The CDR3 covers 14 residues. Germline V gene lookup returns CDR1 SGHTA and CDR2 FQGTGA. The CDR3 protein is CASSIRDTYNEQFF. In DNA form, the CDR3 reads TGTGCCAGCAGCATCCGGGACACCTACAATGAGCAGTTCTTC.

This rearrangement joins TRBV10-2 to TRBJ2-3; 10 bases agree with TRBD2. This CDR3 contains 13 residues. Trimming removed 8 bases from V and 4 bases from J; junction bases left unmatched: 3. Germline V CDR1 and CDR2: WSHSY, SAAADI. The CDR3 here is CASGSGRSDTQYF. The CDR3 bases are TGCGCCAGCGGTAGCGGGAGGTCAGATACGCAGTATTTT.

The chain employs TRBV9 and TRBJ2-1; D assignment may be TRBD1 or TRBD2 (6 bases each). The CDR3 loop spans 16 amino acids. The V and J ends lost 0 bases and 9 bases respectively, with 19 bases between them. CDR1 is SGDLS and CDR2 is YYNGEE in the germline V gene. This CDR3 reads CASSVVLAPGAAEQFF. DNA for the CDR3: TGTGCCAGCAGCGTAGTGTTGGCCCCGGGGGCGGCTGAGCAGTTCTTC.

This clone was detected once. The CDR3 region is CASSPSGGLAEETQYF. Here the CDR3 DNA reads TGTGCCAGCAGTCCTTCCGGGGGACTAGCGGAAGAGACCCAGTACTTC. The V and J genes are TRBV28 and TRBJ2-5, with TRBD2 identical over 11 bases. CDR1 is MDHEN, CDR2 SYDVKM, per germline. The J segment lost 3 bases and the V segment lost 5 bases, leaving 8 bases of the junction unmatched. This CDR3 has 16 residues.

The chain employs TRBV4-2 and TRBJ1-2, with D possibly TRBD1 on 6 matching bases. CDR3 size: 14 residues. The V and J ends lost 3 bases and 2 bases respectively, with 10 bases between them. CDR1 and CDR2 (germline): LGHNA, YNFKEQ. CDR3 sequence reads: CASSQSGTNYGYTF. Here the CDR3 DNA reads TGTGCCAGCAGCCAGTCCGGGACAAACTATGGCTACACCTTC.

The chain is built from TRBV11-2 and TRBJ2-1, with a weak D call TRBD2 (6 bases). Germline V lookup: CDR1 SGHAT, CDR2 FQNNGV. V dropped 0 bases and J dropped 2 bases, with 8 bases sitting between them. This CDR3 has 15 amino acids. The CDR3 reads CASSLDGGPYNEQFF. CDR3 DNA: TGTGCCAGCAGCTTAGACGGGGGTCCCTACAATGAGCAGTTCTTC.

There are a few counts of this clone. The chain carries TRBV7-2 and TRBJ2-1; no clear D. CDR3 length equals 12 residues. With 2 bases removed from V and 8 bases from J, the gap between germline ends came to 7 bases. Germline V gene sequence: CDR1 SGHTA, CDR2 FQGNSA. For the CDR3, the DNA is TGTGCCAGCAGCTTATCGGCCTATGAGCAGTTCTTC. It is translated as CASSLSAYEQFF.

The chain joins TRBV6-5 to TRBJ1-2; D not certain. Germline CDR1 and CDR2: MNHEY and SVGAGI. This CDR3 region has 14 residues. V dropped 2 bases and J dropped 4 bases, with 11 bases sitting between them. CDR3 sequence reads: CASSYTGEAYGYTF. The CDR3 DNA reads TGTGCCAGCAGTTACACGGGAGAAGCCTATGGCTACACCTTC.

V is TRBV18 and J is TRBJ2-3; 8 bases fit TRBD1. Germline assignment: CDR1 KGHSH and CDR2 LQKENI. The V segment lost 0 bases and the J segment 3 bases; nucleotides outside the gene matches: 2. The CDR3 is 15 residues long. CDR3 sequence reads: CASSPPNRGTDTQYF. For the CDR3, the DNA is TGTGCCAGCTCACCACCGAACAGGGGGACAGATACGCAGTATTTT.

The chain is built from TRBV7-6 and TRBJ1-4; 7 positions match TRBD1. Germline V gene sequence: CDR1 SGHVS, CDR2 FNYEAQ. J lost 4 bases, V lost 7 bases, and 6 bases had no gene match. CDR3 length equals 14 residues. This chain's CDR3 is CASNPGGNNEKLFF. CDR3 DNA sequence: TGTGCCAGCAACCCAGGGGGGAATAATGAAAAACTGTTTTTT.

V usage is TRBV5-1 and J usage is TRBJ2-4; 10 bases are a match to TRBD1. Trimming took 3 bases from V and 6 from J; bases not matched to a gene: 6. Germline V CDR1 and CDR2: SGHRS, YFSETQ. CDR3 length: 15 amino acids. The CDR3 loop reads CASSSSRDRGNIQYF. DNA for the CDR3: TGCGCCAGCAGCTCATCCCGGGACAGGGGAAACATTCAGTACTTC.

Details on this clone: Other nucleotide sequences in the sample specify the same CDR3. The chain couples TRBV9 to TRBJ2-1; no firm D call. Germline-derived CDR1 and CDR2 are SGDLS and YYNGEE. V was shortened by 0 bases and J by 4 bases, with 5 bases between the two germline ends. The CDR3 is made up of 13 amino acids. The CDR3 loop is CASSVGTYNEQFF. The CDR3 DNA is TGTGCCAGCAGCGTAGGTACGTACAATGAGCAGTTCTTC.

V gene TRBV29-1 combines with J gene TRBJ2-1, with D perhaps being TRBD1 or TRBD2 (5 bases each). CDR1 SQVTM and CDR2 ANQGSEA come from the germline V gene. The germline V and J ends were trimmed by 5 bases and 8 bases, with 19 bases remaining between them. The CDR3 covers 14 residues. The DNA of the CDR3 is TGCAGCGTTATTCCCATTTCGGGGCAGTATGAGCAGTTCTTC. Residues: CSVIPISGQYEQFF.